The present T cell receptor (beta chain) was sequenced within a study of T-cell reconstitution after alpha-beta-depleted transplantation in children. As it was prepared, the TCRbeta library received unique molecular identifiers. From the PCR reads, TCRdb called clonotypes with MiXCR, one entry per CDR3 protein. Here the sample spans roughly 48,000 distinct CDR3 sequences, about 5% being singletons. Losses at the gene ends were 4 bases for V and 2 bases for J; bases not matched to a gene: 15. The CDR3 loop spans 18 amino acids. The germline V gene encodes CDR1 SEHNR and CDR2 FQNEAQ (reference sequence). Points from the study as a whole: From newly produced T cells came most of the T-cell counts and diversity one year after transplant. Some patients' high day-60 TCRbeta diversity was traced to surviving recipient T cells and thymic progenitors. At around two months after transplant, the alpha-beta T cells were reportedly derived from several hundred expanded clones that came from non-depleted graft cells.

This clonotype was recorded at least ten times. Its target is not known. The TCR comes from a female patient aged 2-15 years who had a stem cell transplant for aplastic anemia, so the T cells may come from the graft donor. Sequenced material: PBMCs, mostly from graft donor cells, taken 60 days after TCRalphabeta/CD19-depleted stem cell transplant. This chain uses TRBV7-9 with TRBJ2-7; 9 bases agree with TRBD1. The CDR3 region is CASSSLQTGQGRTYEQYF. The CDR3, as DNA: TGTGCCAGCAGCTCTTTACAGACGGGACAGGGCCGAACCTACGAGCAGTACTTC.